A single sample gave rise to the 12 T cell receptor beta chains below, sequenced in a study of shared clonotypes between healthy human individuals. Using immunoSEQ multiplex PCR, the repertoire was profiled, and TCRdb retains in-frame clones only, with some absent. The sample yields about 2.4 million clones, 85% to 95% seen once. Input material: naive CD4+ T cells sorted from blood. Subset indicated: CD45RA+ positively selected. Receptor source: a man between 18 and 35 years old in good health.

V and J are TRBV11-2 and TRBJ1-6, with TRBD1 matching 9 bases. The CDR3 loop spans 14 amino acids. Germline V gives CDR1 SGHAT, CDR2 FQNNGV. The J segment lost 9 bases and the V segment lost 5 bases, leaving 5 bases of the junction unmatched. The CDR3 nucleotides are TGTGCCAGCAGCCGGGACAGGGCAAGTTCACCCCTCCACTTT. It yields the protein CASSRDRASSPLHF.

V gene TRBV30 combines with J gene TRBJ1-5, with D unresolved. V was cut by 1 base and J by 6 bases, with 16 bases left in between. Germline V gives CDR1 GTSNPN, CDR2 SVGIG (reference sequence). This CDR3 is 15 amino acids long. CDR3 bases: TGTGCCTGGAGTGGCCCCGGCCTACGGGGTCAGCCCCAGCATTTT. Residues: CAWSGPGLRGQPQHF.

The chain has TRBV6-5 and TRBJ1-1, with D tentatively TRBD1 (6 bases). Germline CDR1 is MNHEY and CDR2 is SVGAGI. This CDR3 contains 15 residues. V lost 7 bases, J lost 7 bases, and 22 bases lay in between. For the CDR3, the DNA is TGTGCCAGCACCCCCCGGTGGGGGGCGACGATTGAAGCTTTCTTT. Amino acids: CASTPRWGATIEAFF.

The chain carries TRBV25-1 and TRBJ2-3, with D possibly being TRBD1 or TRBD2 (5 bases each). Trimming took off 6 bases at V and 6 bases at J, with 16 bases between the two ends. This CDR3 region has 14 residues. Germline V gene sequence: CDR1 MGHDK, CDR2 SYGVNS. The CDR3 DNA follows: TGTGCCAGCAGCAGGGTGGACTTTCAGGATACGCAGTATTTT. It codes for CASSRVDFQDTQYF.

As regards this clone: Different DNA sequences within this sample yield the same CDR3. The chain employs TRBV28 and TRBJ2-7; D might be TRBD1 (7 bases). V gave up 2 bases and J gave up 9 bases, with 11 bases separating them. In germline, CDR1 is MDHEN, CDR2 SYDVKM. The CDR3 covers 12 residues. Written as DNA, the CDR3 is TGTGCCAGCAGTTTAGGGCAGGGGGGGCAGTACTTC. It is translated as CASSLGQGGQYF.

This clone occurred a few times. The chain joins TRBV2 to TRBJ2-7; a possible D gene is TRBD1 (6 bases). The CDR3 is 15 residues long. The germline V and J ends were trimmed by 7 bases and 12 bases, with 28 bases remaining between them. Germline V gene sequence: CDR1 SNHLY, CDR2 FYNNEI. CDR3 nucleotide sequence: TGTGCCAGCACCCTGGGACACCCGTCCTACGCGAGGGTGTACTTC. Translation: CASTLGHPSYARVYF.

V usage is TRBV5-6 and J usage is TRBJ2-5; D remains unclear. V was trimmed by 4 bases and J by 1 base, leaving 11 bases between them. The CDR3 is 14 amino acids. Germline V gene sequence: CDR1 SGHDT, CDR2 YYEEEE. The DNA of the CDR3 is TGTGCCAGCAGCCCCGGACCAGTCCAAGAGACCCAGTACTTC. Protein sequence: CASSPGPVQETQYF.

V is TRBV7-2 and J is TRBJ1-1, with TRBD1 as a possible D gene (6 bases). Germline V gene sequence: CDR1 SGHTA, CDR2 FQGNSA. The CDR3 covers 14 residues. V shed 4 bases and J shed 4 bases, with 13 bases lying between them. CDR3 protein: CASSSRGMSTEAFF. CDR3 bases: TGTGCCAGCAGCTCCAGGGGCATGAGCACTGAAGCTTTCTTT.

The chain links TRBV4-3 to TRBJ2-3; 13 nucleotides agree with TRBD2. Trimming cost V 2 bases and J 2 bases; bases outside gene matches: 7. The CDR3 length is 18 residues. The V gene's germline CDR1 is LGHNA and CDR2 YSLEER. The CDR3 loop is CASSQQLAGGFFTDTQYF. The CDR3 region has the DNA TGCGCCAGCAGCCAACAACTAGCGGGAGGGTTTTTCACAGATACGCAGTATTTT.

The chain couples TRBV9 to TRBJ1-2, with TRBD1 matching 7 bases. Trimming removed 4 bases from V and 9 bases from J; junction bases left unmatched: 12. Germline values: CDR1 SGDLS, CDR2 YYNGEE. The CDR3 consists of 14 residues. CDR3 sequence (DNA): TGTGCCAGCAGCCCTAGACCGACAGGGCTTAGCTACACCTTC. This translates into CASSPRPTGLSYTF.

The chain joins TRBV11-2 to TRBJ2-3; D gene unclear. V shed 6 bases and J shed 0 bases, with 16 bases lying between them. The CDR3 consists of 16 residues. The germline CDR1 and CDR2 sequences are SGHAT and FQNNGV. CDR3 residues: CASSRHDRASTDTQYF. In DNA, the CDR3 is TGTGCCAGCAGTCGACATGATAGAGCGAGCACAGATACGCAGTATTTT.

Turning to this clone: Within the sample, other DNA sequences also encode this same CDR3. The chain couples TRBV6-5 to TRBJ2-7; 8 nucleotides match TRBD2. With 2 bases clipped from V and 6 bases from J, the junction kept 0 bases outside the gene matches. The CDR3 is made up of 12 amino acids. In germline, CDR1 is MNHEY, CDR2 SVGAGI. DNA of the CDR3: TGTGCCAGCAGTTACCGGGGGGGCGAGCAGTACTTC. Residues: CASSYRGGEQYF.